A selection of T cell receptor beta chains follows, all from one sample in a study of T cells after yellow fever vaccination. TCRdb called the 5' RACE reads again in MiXCR, with one record for every CDR3 protein. The sample shows around 550,000 distinct CDR3 sequences, 19% of them seen only once. The input for sequencing was PBMCs, taken 15 days after the yellow fever booster vaccination. These receptors were obtained from a man aged 25 to 40 who received the YFV17D yellow fever vaccine. CDR3s include the opening cysteine and the closing phenylalanine or tryptophan. D genes are given only for firm matches. Clone size is shown for a subset of rows, as once, few, many or a class of expanded clone.

j_call d_call clone_size v_call cdr3_nt cdr3_aa
TRBJ2-7 NA few TRBV25-1 TGTGCCAGCAGTAAAGGACCACAGGGCTACGAGCAGTACTTC CASSKGPQGYEQYF
TRBJ2-2 NA NA TRBV20-1 TGCAGTGCCCCACGGCAGGGCACCGGGGAGCTGTTTTTT CSAPRQGTGELFF
TRBJ2-1 TRBD2 NA TRBV6-2/TRBV6-3 TGTGCCAGCAGGCCCCCGGGACTAGCGGACTCCTACAATGAGCAGTTCTTC CASRPPGLADSYNEQFF
TRBJ1-4 NA few TRBV20-1 TGCAGTGCTTGCGAGTTGGCTAATGAAAAACTGTTTTTT CSACELANEKLFF
TRBJ2-7 NA few TRBV5-1 TGCGCCAGCAGCCCACCCGGACAAGCCTACGAGCAGTACTTC CASSPPGQAYEQYF
TRBJ2-7 TRBD2 few TRBV20-1 TGCAGTGCCCAGCGGGAGGTCACCTACGAGCAGTACTTC CSAQREVTYEQYF
TRBJ2-5 NA NA TRBV20-1 TGCAGTGCTCCGAGGGGAAGCTCCGGGGAGACCCAGTACTTC CSAPRGSSGETQYF
TRBJ2-5 NA NA TRBV11-2 TGTGCCAGCAGCTTTAACAGGGTAGAGACCCAGTACTTC CASSFNRVETQYF
TRBJ2-5 NA few TRBV7-2 TGTGCCAGCAGGCGAACGGAGACCCAGTACTTC CASRRTETQYF
TRBJ2-3 NA NA TRBV6-2/TRBV6-3 TGTGCCAGCAAATGGGACCAGGGGTCTGGTACGCAGTATTTT CASKWDQGSGTQYF
TRBJ1-4 NA few TRBV20-1 TGCAGTGCTGTCGAATCGTTTCGGGAAAAACTGTTTTTT CSAVESFREKLFF